These 5 T cell receptor beta chains were all obtained from the same sample, sequenced in a study of blood T cell repertoires in COVID-19. Only in-frame clones appear in the TCRdb table, and some are missing; sequencing was by immunoSEQ multiplex PCR. This sample has about 190,000 clones, with roughly 86% found just once. The sequencing sample was made of PBMCs or T cells enriched from blood (not recorded which). All receptors come from a woman aged 40 to 50 in a cohort exposed to, infected with or recovered from COVID-19 (not recorded which).

The chain links TRBV19 to TRBJ2-1, with D uncertain. This CDR3 spans 15 amino acids. CDR1 is LNHDA and CDR2 is SQIVND in the germline V gene (reference sequence). V lost 3 bases and J lost 5, with 14 bases in between. The CDR3 DNA sequence: TGTGCCAGTAGTATGGTAGCTAGTAGCCACAATGAGCAGTTCTTC. Its protein product is CASSMVASSHNEQFF.

This clone was picked up a small number of times. The rearrangement joins TRBV28 to TRBJ1-2; 7 positions match TRBD1. Trimming took 6 bases from V and 4 from J; bases not matched to a gene: 5. Germline loops: CDR1 MDHEN, CDR2 SYDVKM. The CDR3 sequence is 13 residues long. The CDR3 region has the DNA TGTGCCAGCAGCCGGGACAGCGCCTATGGCTACACCTTC. Its translation is CASSRDSAYGYTF.

J is TRBJ1-2 and V is TRBV7-9; D might be TRBD1 (6 bases). V lost 3 bases to trimming and J lost 4 bases, with 12 bases between them. CDR1 SEHNR and CDR2 FQNEAQ come from the germline V gene (reference sequence). The CDR3 covers 14 residues. The chain's CDR3 is CASSFADSSYGYTF. CDR3 nucleotides: TGTGCCAGCAGCTTTGCGGACAGTAGCTATGGCTACACCTTC.

This chain connects TRBV11-3 to TRBJ1-3, with TRBD1 identical over 7 bases. This CDR3 has 16 residues. CDR1 and CDR2 from the germline V gene are SGHNT and YENEEA. The trim removed 6 bases at V and 4 bases at J, leaving 12 bases unmatched. As DNA, the CDR3 is TGTGCCAGCAGAACGAACAGGGGCACGAGGGGAAACACCATATATTTT. Translated, it gives CASRTNRGTRGNTIYF.

The chain recombines TRBV13 with TRBJ2-3, with 7 bases matching TRBD1. CDR3 size: 14 residues. The germline CDR1 and CDR2 sequences are PRHDT and FYEKMQ (reference sequence). After removal of 5 bases from V and 2 bases from J, the junction contained 4 bases not matched to a gene. CDR3 in DNA: TGTGCCAGCAGCCCCAGGGGGACCACAGATACGCAGTATTTT. Translation gives CASSPRGTTDTQYF.